Below, 30 T cell receptor beta chains from the same sample are listed, as sequenced in a study of blood T cell repertoires in COVID-19. TCRdb keeps only in-frame clones here, not all; method: immunoSEQ multiplex PCR. This sample has 35,000 to 50,000 clones, with approximately 85% found just once. The sample consisted of peripheral blood. The receptors originated from a human donor in a cohort sampled during active COVID-19.

V is TRBV7-9 and J is TRBJ2-1; TRBD1 might be the D (6 bases). From germline, CDR1 is SEHNR and CDR2 FQNEAQ (reference sequence). The CDR3 contains 15 residues. Trimming took 0 bases from V and 0 from J, leaving 6 bases between them. CDR3 in amino acids: CASSLAGASYNEQFF. The DNA for the CDR3 is TGTGCCAGCAGCTTAGCGGGGGCCTCCTACAATGAGCAGTTCTTC.

The table lists this clone with a count of one. V is TRBV28 and J is TRBJ1-5; the match to TRBD1 covers 7 bases. In germline, CDR1 is MDHEN, CDR2 SYDVKM. The junction had 1 base not matched to a gene; V was cut back by 3 bases and J by 5 bases. This CDR3 is built from 13 residues. Here the CDR3 reads CASSLTGYQPQHF. CDR3 DNA: TGTGCCAGCAGTTTGACAGGGTATCAGCCCCAGCATTTT.

V usage is TRBV27 and J usage is TRBJ1-5; 7 nucleotides line up with TRBD1. From germline, CDR1 is MNHEY and CDR2 SMNVEV (reference sequence). There are 15 residues in the CDR3. V trimming: 5 bases; J trimming: 3 bases; junction bases outside the gene matches: 7. The CDR3 sequence is CASSPRQGLNQPQHF. DNA of the CDR3: TGTGCCAGCAGTCCCCGACAGGGCCTCAATCAGCCCCAGCATTTT.

This clone was seen only a few times. This chain uses TRBV3-1 (or the pseudogene TRBV3-2) with TRBJ2-1; a weak D match, TRBD2 (7 bases). The CDR3 totals 15 residues. V shed 4 bases and J shed 9 bases, with 19 bases lying between them. CDR1 LGHDT and CDR2 YNNKEL come from the germline V gene (reference sequence). The CDR3 DNA reads as TGTGCCAGCAGCCGATCCGGGACAAGGGAGGGTGAGCAGTTCTTC. As protein: CASSRSGTREGEQFF.

The chain uses TRBV5-3 and TRBJ2-3, with 7 bases that match TRBD1. TRBV5-3 is an open reading frame, and its role is uncertain. J was trimmed by 6 bases and V by 0 bases; bases with no gene match: 7. This CDR3 is 15 amino acids long. The CDR3 sequence is CARSLESRGKDTQYF. In DNA, the CDR3 is TGTGCCAGAAGCTTGGAGAGCAGGGGGAAGGATACGCAGTATTTT.

The chain carries TRBV18 and TRBJ1-5, with D perhaps matching TRBD1 (6 bases). V was cut by 2 bases and J by 2 bases, with 16 bases left in between. CDR1 is KGHSH and CDR2 is LQKENI in the germline V gene. The CDR3 extends over 17 amino acids. In nucleotides, the CDR3 is TGTGCCAGCTCACCAACAGGGCTGGGGAATGGCAATCAGCCCCAGCATTTT. This codes for CASSPTGLGNGNQPQHF.

The gene calls are TRBV7-2 and TRBJ2-1; tentatively, D is TRBD1 (6 bases). Per germline, CDR1 SGHTA and CDR2 FQGNSA. The V and J ends lost 4 bases and 2 bases respectively, with 12 bases between them. The CDR3 extends over 15 amino acids. The CDR3 coding sequence is TGTGCCAGCAGCTCGACAGGCCTAACCTACAATGAGCAGTTCTTC. This sequence encodes CASSSTGLTYNEQFF.

In DNA form, the CDR3 reads TGCAGCGTTGATCGACTAGCGGGAACAGAGACCCAGTACTTC. Protein product: CSVDRLAGTETQYF. The chain links TRBV29-1 to TRBJ2-5, with 11 bases lining up with TRBD2. Trimming cost V 3 bases and J 4 bases; bases outside gene matches: 4. Looked up from germline, CDR1 is SQVTM and CDR2 is ANQGSEA. The CDR3 is made up of 14 amino acids.

The chain employs TRBV6-4 and TRBJ2-7, with 8 nucleotides matching TRBD2. The V gene end was trimmed by 1 base and the J gene end by 5 bases; junction bases not matched to a gene: 4. The CDR3 covers 14 residues. CDR1 is MRHNA, CDR2 SNTAGT, per germline. Written as DNA, the CDR3 is TGTGCCAGCAGTGACTACGTAGCGGGGAACGAGCAGTACTTC. Translation gives CASSDYVAGNEQYF.

The rearrangement joins TRBV30 to TRBJ1-6; unclear D gene. CDR1 is GTSNPN and CDR2 is SVGIG in the germline V gene (reference sequence). The CDR3 sequence is 13 residues long. V lost 1 base and J 7 bases, leaving 8 bases between the germline ends. The CDR3 coding sequence is TGTGCCTGGAGTGCTACCCCGAATTCACCCCTCCACTTT. Translation: CAWSATPNSPLHF.

This clone appeared a single time. The chain carries TRBV7-9 and TRBJ1-2; D gene ambiguous. Germline V lookup: CDR1 SEHNR, CDR2 FQNEAQ (reference sequence). This CDR3 has 13 residues. Trimming pared 3 bases from V and 5 bases from J, leaving 10 bases between. CDR3 nucleotide sequence: TGTGCCAGCAGCTTGGCGGACTCTTATGGCTACACCTTC. It specifies CASSLADSYGYTF.

This chain connects TRBV5-3 to TRBJ2-7; 9 bases match TRBD1. TRBV5-3 is classed as an ORF, of uncertain function. This CDR3 has 15 amino acids. J was trimmed by 3 bases and V by 0 bases; bases with no gene match: 4. The CDR3 loop reads CARSLATGGHYEQYF. The CDR3 DNA is TGTGCCAGAAGCTTGGCAACAGGGGGCCACTACGAGCAGTACTTC.

The chain couples TRBV10-3 to TRBJ2-2; D might be TRBD1 (6 bases). Trimming took off 9 bases at V and 1 base at J, with 6 bases between the two ends. Germline CDR1 is ENHRY and CDR2 is SYGVKD. The CDR3 covers 12 residues. The CDR3 is CAMTGNTGELFF. In DNA, the CDR3 is TGTGCCATGACAGGGAACACCGGGGAGCTGTTTTTT.

The V call is TRBV2, the J call TRBJ1-5, with D perhaps TRBD1 (6 bases). The germline V gene has CDR1 SNHLY and CDR2 FYNNEI. V lost 1 base and J 0 bases, leaving 16 bases between the germline ends. The CDR3 length is 18 residues. CDR3 amino acids: CASSEGRGGRASNQPQHF. DNA of the CDR3: TGTGCCAGCAGTGAAGGACGGGGGGGCAGGGCTAGCAATCAGCCCCAGCATTTT.

The genes are TRBV4-3 and TRBJ2-7, with TRBD1 as a possible D gene (5 bases). This CDR3 spans 15 amino acids. The V end lost 0 bases, the J end lost 4 bases, and 13 bases lay between the germline ends. Per the germline V gene, CDR1 is LGHNA and CDR2 is YSLEER. DNA for the CDR3: TGCGCCAGCAGCCAAGATTCCGCAGGGATGTACGAGCAGTACTTC. This gives the protein CASSQDSAGMYEQYF.

This rearrangement joins TRBV4-1 to TRBJ2-1; the match to TRBD1 covers 8 bases. Germline V gives CDR1 MGHRA, CDR2 YSYEKL. V was clipped by 4 bases and J by 0 bases; unmatched bases: 14. This CDR3 is 19 amino acids long. CDR3 nucleotide sequence: TGCGCCAGCAGCCGGGCGGCGCTCTACAGGGGGAGCTCCTACAATGAGCAGTTCTTC. This encodes CASSRAALYRGSSYNEQFF.

This CDR3 is CASRSSGNTIYF. The CDR3 DNA reads as TGTGCCAGTAGGAGCTCTGGAAACACCATATATTTT. The genes are TRBV19 and TRBJ1-3; D call uncertain. V gave up 6 bases and J gave up 0 bases, with 3 bases separating them. This CDR3 comprises 12 residues. Germline V gene data show CDR1 as LNHDA and CDR2 as SQIVND (reference sequence).

The chain links TRBV9 to TRBJ1-2; D is possibly TRBD1 (5 bases). Trimming removed 1 base at V and 2 bases at J, with 9 bases between. The germline V gene encodes CDR1 SGDLS and CDR2 YYNGEE. The length of the CDR3 is 14 residues. The CDR3 protein is CASSVNSGNYGYTF. The CDR3 coding sequence is TGTGCCAGCAGCGTAAACTCAGGGAACTATGGCTACACCTTC.

In this sample, this clone turned up a few times. This chain joins TRBV6-1 and TRBJ2-7; 15 nucleotides align to TRBD2. This CDR3 spans 16 amino acids. Trimming removed 4 bases from V and 6 bases from J; junction bases left unmatched: 7. Germline V gives CDR1 MNHNS, CDR2 SASEGT. This CDR3 reads CASSGPGLAGGTEQYF. DNA for the CDR3: TGTGCCAGCAGTGGACCGGGACTAGCGGGGGGTACCGAGCAGTACTTC.

V usage is TRBV3-1 (or the pseudogene TRBV3-2) and J usage is TRBJ1-5; TRBD1 matches 7 bases. The junction had 3 bases not matched to a gene; V was cut back by 0 bases and J by 4 bases. Germline lookup yields CDR1 LGHDT and CDR2 YNNKEL (reference sequence). The length of the CDR3 is 15 residues. This CDR3 reads CASSQEGDRNQPQHF. The CDR3 DNA reads TGTGCCAGCAGCCAAGAAGGGGACAGAAATCAGCCCCAGCATTTT.

This rearrangement joins TRBV7-2 to TRBJ2-5; 11 positions match TRBD2. Germline trimming cut 5 bases from V and 5 bases from J; bases unmatched to any gene: 13. Germline CDR1 is SGHTA and CDR2 is FQGNSA. The CDR3 extends over 17 amino acids. The chain's CDR3 is CASSAQVGLAARETQYF. CDR3 coding DNA: TGTGCCAGCAGCGCCCAGGTGGGACTAGCGGCCCGGGAGACCCAGTACTTC.

The J gene is TRBJ2-2, the V gene TRBV18, with 7 bases lining up with TRBD1. Germline CDR1 and CDR2: KGHSH and LQKENI. The CDR3 consists of 15 residues. The V segment lost 2 bases and the J segment 6 bases; nucleotides outside the gene matches: 6. This CDR3 reads CASSPNPGQSGELFF. Written as DNA, the CDR3 is TGTGCCAGCTCACCAAACCCGGGACAGTCCGGGGAGCTGTTTTTT.

The V and J genes are TRBV29-1 and TRBJ2-7; no firm D call. Germline values: CDR1 SQVTM, CDR2 ANQGSEA. The V end lost 5 bases, the J end lost 3 bases, and 14 bases lay between the germline ends. The CDR3 loop spans 13 amino acids. CDR3 DNA: TGCAGCGTTTCCATACCGGGTCACTACGAGCAGTACTTC. It yields the protein CSVSIPGHYEQYF.

This chain connects TRBV9 to TRBJ2-1; 7 nucleotides agree with TRBD2. Per germline, CDR1 SGDLS and CDR2 YYNGEE. V shed 0 bases, J shed 3 bases, and the junction held 3 bases outside the gene matches. This CDR3 has 15 amino acids. CDR3 in amino acids: CASSVEAGLYNEQFF. The CDR3 bases are TGTGCCAGCAGCGTAGAAGCGGGACTCTACAATGAGCAGTTCTTC.

The chain links TRBV6-5 to TRBJ2-5; D possibly corresponds to TRBD1 (6 bases). The CDR3 covers 14 residues. Germline V gene sequence: CDR1 MNHEY, CDR2 SVGAGI. With 8 bases removed from V and 6 bases from J, the gap between germline ends came to 19 bases. This chain's CDR3 is CASSTGSTQQTQYF. CDR3 sequence (DNA): TGTGCCAGCTCGACAGGCTCCACCCAGCAGACCCAGTACTTC.

The chain uses TRBV27 and TRBJ2-3; D is possibly TRBD2 (5 bases). Germline V lookup: CDR1 MNHEY, CDR2 SMNVEV (reference sequence). V lost 6 bases to trimming and J lost 0 bases, with 16 bases between them. This CDR3 has 16 amino acids. The CDR3 region has the DNA TGTGCCAGCAGCTCCTTAGCGTTCTCTAGCACAGATACGCAGTATTTT. Translated, it gives CASSSLAFSSTDTQYF.

The chain is built from TRBV28 and TRBJ2-1; TRBD2 agrees at 9 bases. The germline V gene has CDR1 MDHEN and CDR2 SYDVKM. The CDR3 covers 15 residues. The V gene end was trimmed by 10 bases and the J gene end by 3 bases; junction bases not matched to a gene: 10. In nucleotides, the CDR3 is TGTGCCACCCTGGAGCGGGGGGCAGGCTACAATGAGCAGTTCTTC. Its translation is CATLERGAGYNEQFF.

The genes are TRBV28 and TRBJ1-1; TRBD1 matches at 7 bases. The CDR3 loop spans 15 amino acids. Germline loops: CDR1 MDHEN, CDR2 SYDVKM. Trimming at V came to 6 bases and at J to 0 bases, leaving 7 bases not matched to a gene. CDR3 protein: CASSYRTGMNTEAFF. The DNA of the CDR3 is TGTGCCAGCAGCTACCGGACAGGTATGAACACTGAAGCTTTCTTT.

The chain carries TRBV28 and TRBJ2-7, with D perhaps matching TRBD1 (6 bases). Germline V gene data show CDR1 as MDHEN and CDR2 as SYDVKM. CDR3 length: 12 amino acids. The V and J ends lost 5 bases and 8 bases respectively, with 13 bases between them. This CDR3 reads CASSGLRGKQYF. The CDR3 DNA reads as TGTGCCAGCAGTGGACTGAGGGGGAAGCAGTACTTC.

V usage is TRBV6-6 and J usage is TRBJ2-1; TRBD2 might be the D (7 bases). V dropped 6 bases and J dropped 8 bases, with 14 bases sitting between them. CDR1 and CDR2 from the germline V gene are MNHNY and SVGAGI (reference sequence). This CDR3 is 13 amino acids long. For the CDR3, the DNA is TGTGCCAGCAGCGTTCCCGGGGGGCATGAGCAGTTCTTC. This sequence encodes CASSVPGGHEQFF.